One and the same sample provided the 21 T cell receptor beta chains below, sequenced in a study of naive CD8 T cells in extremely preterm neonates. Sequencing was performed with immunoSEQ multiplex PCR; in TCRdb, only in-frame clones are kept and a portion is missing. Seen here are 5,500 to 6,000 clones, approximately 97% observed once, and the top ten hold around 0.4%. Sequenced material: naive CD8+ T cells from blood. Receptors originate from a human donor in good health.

In nucleotides, the CDR3 is TGTGCCAGCAGTGAAGCGAGGGACAGATCTTATAGCAATCAGCCCCAGCATTTT. Amino acids: CASSEARDRSYSNQPQHF. The V and J genes are TRBV6-1 and TRBJ1-5; the match to TRBD1 covers 7 bases. Trimming at V came to 0 bases and at J to 0 bases, leaving 8 bases not matched to a gene. The CDR3 length is 18 residues. Germline values: CDR1 MNHNS, CDR2 SASEGT.

The CDR3 DNA sequence: TGTGCCAGCAGCGTACTTCCTGGGGCAGACAGGCCCTACGAGCAGTACTTC. This translates into CASSVLPGADRPYEQYF. The rearrangement uses TRBV9 and TRBJ2-7; tentatively, D is TRBD1 (6 bases). The CDR3 is made up of 17 amino acids. V lost 1 base and J lost 2, with 19 bases in between. Germline V gene lookup returns CDR1 SGDLS and CDR2 YYNGEE.

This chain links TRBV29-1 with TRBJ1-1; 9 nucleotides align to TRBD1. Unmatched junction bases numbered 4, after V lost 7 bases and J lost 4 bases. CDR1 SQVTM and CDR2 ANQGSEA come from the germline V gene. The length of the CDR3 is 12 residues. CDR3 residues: CSAGQGITEAFF. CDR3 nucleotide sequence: TGCAGCGCTGGACAGGGGATCACTGAAGCTTTCTTT.

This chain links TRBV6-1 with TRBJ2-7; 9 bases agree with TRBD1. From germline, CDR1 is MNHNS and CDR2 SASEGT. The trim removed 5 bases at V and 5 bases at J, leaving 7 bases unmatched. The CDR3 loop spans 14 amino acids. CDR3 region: CASSSPRDRDEQYF. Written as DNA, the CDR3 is TGTGCCAGCAGTTCTCCCCGGGACAGGGACGAGCAGTACTTC.

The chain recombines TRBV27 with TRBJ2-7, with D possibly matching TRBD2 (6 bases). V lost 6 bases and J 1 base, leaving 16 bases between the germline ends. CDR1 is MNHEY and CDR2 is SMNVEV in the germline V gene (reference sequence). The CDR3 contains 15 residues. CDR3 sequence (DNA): TGTGCCAGCAGCCTAATACCGGGACTTTCCTACGAGCAGTACTTC. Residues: CASSLIPGLSYEQYF.

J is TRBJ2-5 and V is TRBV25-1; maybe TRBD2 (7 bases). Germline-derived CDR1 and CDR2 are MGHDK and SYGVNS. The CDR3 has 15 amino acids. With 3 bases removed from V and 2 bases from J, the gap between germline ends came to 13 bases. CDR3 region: CASSDAGRGQETQYF. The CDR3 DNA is TGTGCCAGCAGTGATGCTGGGAGGGGGCAAGAGACCCAGTACTTC.

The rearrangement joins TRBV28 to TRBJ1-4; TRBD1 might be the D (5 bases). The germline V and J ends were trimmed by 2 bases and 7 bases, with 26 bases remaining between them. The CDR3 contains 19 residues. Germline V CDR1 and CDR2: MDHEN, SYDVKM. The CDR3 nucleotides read TGTGCCAGCAGTTTACGGTATAAGAGTATGGGCAGGGTTCGTGAAAAACTGTTTTTT. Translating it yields CASSLRYKSMGRVREKLFF.

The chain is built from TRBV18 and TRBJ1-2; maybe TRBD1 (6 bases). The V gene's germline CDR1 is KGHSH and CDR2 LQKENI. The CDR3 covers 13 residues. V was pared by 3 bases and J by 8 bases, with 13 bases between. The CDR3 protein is CASSPRDISGYTF. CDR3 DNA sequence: TGTGCCAGCTCACCCAGGGACATTTCGGGCTACACCTTC.

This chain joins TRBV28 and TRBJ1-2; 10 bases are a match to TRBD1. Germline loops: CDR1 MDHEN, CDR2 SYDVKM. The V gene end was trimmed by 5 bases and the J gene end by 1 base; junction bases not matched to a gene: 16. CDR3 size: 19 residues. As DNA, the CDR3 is TGTGCCAGCAGTCCCGGGATTCGGGACAGGGGACCCCATAACTATGGCTACACCTTC. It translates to CASSPGIRDRGPHNYGYTF.

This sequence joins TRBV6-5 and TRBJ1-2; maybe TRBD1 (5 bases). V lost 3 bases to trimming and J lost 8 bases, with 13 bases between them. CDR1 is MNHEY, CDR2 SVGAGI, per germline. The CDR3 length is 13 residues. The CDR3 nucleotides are TGTGCCAGCAGTTATGGGGGGGGGTACGGCTACACCTTC. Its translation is CASSYGGGYGYTF.

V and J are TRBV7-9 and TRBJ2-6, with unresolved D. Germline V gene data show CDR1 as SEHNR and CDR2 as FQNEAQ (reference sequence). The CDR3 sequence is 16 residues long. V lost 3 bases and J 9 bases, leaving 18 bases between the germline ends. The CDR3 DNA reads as TGTGCCAGCAGCTTGGGCACCACCGCAGGAAACAACGTCCTGACTTTC. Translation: CASSLGTTAGNNVLTF.

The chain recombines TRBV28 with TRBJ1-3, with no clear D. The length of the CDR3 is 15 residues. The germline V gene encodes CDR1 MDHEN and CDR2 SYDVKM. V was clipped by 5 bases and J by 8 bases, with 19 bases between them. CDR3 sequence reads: CASSPAEKAGDTIYF. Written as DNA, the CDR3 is TGTGCCAGCAGTCCCGCGGAGAAGGCGGGCGACACCATATATTTT.

The CDR3 spells CASSPRTSGERTQYF. CDR3 nucleotide sequence: TGTGCCAGCAGTCCGAGAACTAGCGGGGAGAGGACCCAGTACTTC. This chain links TRBV27 with TRBJ2-5; 10 nucleotides match TRBD2. Germline V CDR1 and CDR2: MNHEY, SMNVEV (reference sequence). V shed 5 bases, J shed 7 bases, and the junction held 10 bases outside the gene matches. CDR3 length: 15 residues.

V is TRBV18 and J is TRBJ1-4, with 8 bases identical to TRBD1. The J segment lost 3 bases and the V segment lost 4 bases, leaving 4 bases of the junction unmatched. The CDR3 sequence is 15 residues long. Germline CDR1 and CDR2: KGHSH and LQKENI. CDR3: CASSLSQGANEKLFF. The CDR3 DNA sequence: TGTGCCAGCTCACTCTCACAGGGGGCTAATGAAAAACTGTTTTTT.

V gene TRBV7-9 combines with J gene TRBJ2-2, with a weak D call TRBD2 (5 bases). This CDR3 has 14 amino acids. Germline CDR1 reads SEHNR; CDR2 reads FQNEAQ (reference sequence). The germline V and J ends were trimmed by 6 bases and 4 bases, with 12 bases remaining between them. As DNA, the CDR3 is TGTGCCAGCAGTGCAGGACTGGGCACCGGGGAGCTGTTTTTT. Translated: CASSAGLGTGELFF.

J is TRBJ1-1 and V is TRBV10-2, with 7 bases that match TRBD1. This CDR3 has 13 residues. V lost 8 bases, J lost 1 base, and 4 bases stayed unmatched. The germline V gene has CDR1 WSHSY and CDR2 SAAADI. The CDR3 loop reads CASVRGENTEAFF. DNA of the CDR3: TGCGCCAGCGTCAGGGGGGAGAACACTGAAGCTTTCTTT.

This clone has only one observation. CDR3 nucleotide sequence: TGCGCCAGCAGCGGATACGAACAGGGCAGAAACACTGAAGCTTTCTTT. Translated: CASSGYEQGRNTEAFF. The chain couples TRBV10-2 to TRBJ1-1, with a possible D match to TRBD1 (6 bases). The V end was cut by 6 bases, the J end by 2 bases, with 19 bases between. CDR1 and CDR2 from the germline V gene are WSHSY and SAAADI. The length of the CDR3 is 16 residues.

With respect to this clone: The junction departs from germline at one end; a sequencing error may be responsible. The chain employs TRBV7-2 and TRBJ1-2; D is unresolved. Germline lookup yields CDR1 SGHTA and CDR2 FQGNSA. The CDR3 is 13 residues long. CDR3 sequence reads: CASGLTENYGYTF. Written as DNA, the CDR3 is TGTGCCAGCGGCTTAACAGAGAACTATGGCTACACCTTC.

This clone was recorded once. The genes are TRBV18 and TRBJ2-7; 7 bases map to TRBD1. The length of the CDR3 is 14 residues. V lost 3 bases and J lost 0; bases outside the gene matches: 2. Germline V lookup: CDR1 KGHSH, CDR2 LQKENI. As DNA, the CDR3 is TGTGCCAGCTCACCCGCAGGGGGCTCCTACGAGCAGTACTTC. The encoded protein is CASSPAGGSYEQYF. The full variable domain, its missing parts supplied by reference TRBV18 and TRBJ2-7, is NAGVMQNPRHLVRRRGQEARLRCSPMKGHSHVYWYRQLPEEGLKFMVYLQKENIIDESGMPKERFSAEFPKEGPSILRIQQVVRGDSAAYFCASSPAGGSYEQYFGPGTRLTVT.

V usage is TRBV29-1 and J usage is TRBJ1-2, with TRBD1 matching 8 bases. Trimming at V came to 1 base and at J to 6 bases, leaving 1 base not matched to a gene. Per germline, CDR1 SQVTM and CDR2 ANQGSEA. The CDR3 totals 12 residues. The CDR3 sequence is CSVEGQGNGYTF. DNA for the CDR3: TGCAGCGTTGAAGGACAGGGGAATGGCTACACCTTC. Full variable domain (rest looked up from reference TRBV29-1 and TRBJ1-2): SAVISQKPSRDICQRGTSLTIQCQVDSQVTMMFWYRQQPGQSLTLIATANQGSEATYESGFVIDKFPISRPNLTFSTLTVSNMSPEDSSIYLCSVEGQGNGYTFGSGTRLTVV.

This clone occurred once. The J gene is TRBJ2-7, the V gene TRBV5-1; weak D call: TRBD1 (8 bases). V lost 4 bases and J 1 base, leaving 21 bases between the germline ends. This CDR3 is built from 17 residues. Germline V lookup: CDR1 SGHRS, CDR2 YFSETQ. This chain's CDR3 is CASSLTTGGRASYEQYF. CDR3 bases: TGCGCCAGCAGCCTGACTACAGGGGGGAGGGCGTCCTACGAGCAGTACTTC.